This TCR beta chain was obtained from a study of molecular identifiers for immune sequencing clone quantification. Every naive CD8 library was made from between about 20,000 and 1,000,000 sorted cells with 10%, 30% or 50% RNA. The authors gated naive CD8 T cells as CD8+CD4-CCR7+CD45RA+ for sorting. Via MiXCR, TCRdb re-called the PCR reads, giving one row per CDR3 protein. The profile shows around 300,000 distinct CDR3 sequences, 24% of them singletons. The germline gives CDR1 LGHDT, CDR2 YNNKEL (reference sequence). The CDR3 length is 14 residues. The V and J ends lost 1 base and 1 base respectively, with 7 bases between them.

Sequenced material: naive CD8+ T cells from blood, with Jurkat cell RNA spiked in. Noted subset: FACS-sorted CD8+CD4-CCR7+CD45RA+ naive T cells. J is TRBJ1-1 and V is TRBV3-1; D unclear. This receptor was taken from a human donor in good health. Some libraries in this study had Jurkat cell RNA spiked in. The CDR3, as DNA: TGTGCCAGCAGCCAAGGTCCGGGGAACACTGAAGCTTTCTTT. Translating gives CASSQGPGNTEAFF. The full variable domain, with the rest looked up from reference TRBV3-1 and TRBJ1-1, is DTAVSQTPKYLVTQMGNDKSIKCEQNLGHDTMYWYKQDSKKFLKIMFSYNNKELIINETVPNRFSPKSPDKAHLNLHINSLELGDSAVYFCASSQGPGNTEAFFGQGTRLTVV.